A single count supports the clone carrying this T cell receptor beta chain. Its antigen is as yet unknown. Treatment noted: approximately 9-day PBMC culture with coronavirus spike peptide pools or control peptides (ViraFEST assay). Every well contained some 1.9 million PBMCs, which were grown with about 9.3 IU/ml IL-2 and 7.5 to 10 ug/ml peptide pools. This specimen comes from a study of vaccination and CD4 T cells after COVID-19. An Oncomine TCR Beta short-read assay was used to sequence the DNA from cultured CD4+ T cells. Investigators isolated genomic DNA from cultured CD4+ T cells. TCRdb re-called the PCR reads with MiXCR, one entry per CDR3 protein. The sample lists roughly 12,000 distinct CDR3 sequences, 45% to 75% occurring once. Study-level results: The rise in median SARS-CoV-2-reactive clonotypes, from around 20 to 38, was not significant.

This CDR3 spans 12 amino acids. V gave up 5 bases and J gave up 6 bases; unmatched junction bases: 5. The germline V gene has CDR1 SQVTM and CDR2 ANQGSEA. The source is a human donor who had recovered from COVID-19. The chain uses TRBV29-1 and TRBJ2-3, with 7 bases lining up with TRBD2. Sequencing used CD4+ T cells from blood, cultured in vitro. The CDR3 nucleotides are TGCAGCGTTACGGCCGGGAGGGATACGCAGTATTTT. It encodes CSVTAGRDTQYF.